The rows below give T cell receptor beta chains drawn from one sample of a study of early T cells in non-severe SARS-CoV-2 infection. One entry per CDR3 protein results from TCRdb running MiXCR on the 5' RACE reads. The data hold 40,000 or so distinct CDR3 sequences, with approximately 6% observed a single time. The specimen sequenced was whole blood. The source of these receptors is an adult who was a healthcare worker with PCR-confirmed SARS-CoV-2 infection or an uninfected control (not recorded which). Both conserved end residues are part of each CDR3. D genes are given only for firm matches. Size is stated for part of the rows, as once, few or many counts, or as a class when the clone is expanded.

V: TRBV20-1
size: many
D: NA
J: TRBJ2-1
DNA: TGCAGTGCTAGGGCTAGCCGGAGCTCCTACAATGAGCAGTTCTTC
CDR3: CSARASRSSYNEQFF

V: TRBV15
size: many
D: NA
J: TRBJ1-1
DNA: TGTGCCACCAGCAGCATTGGTAAAACTGAAGCTTTCTTT
CDR3: CATSSIGKTEAFF

V: TRBV7-8
size: many
D: NA
J: TRBJ2-7
DNA: TGTGCCAGCAGCACGAGGACAGCCACCTACGAGCAGTACTTC
CDR3: CASSTRTATYEQYF

V: TRBV6-1
size: many
D: NA
J: TRBJ2-4
DNA: TGTGCCAGCAGTTCGTATCCCGCCAGGGAAGCCAAAAACATTCAGTACTTC
CDR3: CASSSYPAREAKNIQYF

V: TRBV14
size: few
D: NA
J: TRBJ1-2
DNA: TGTGCCAGCAGCCAAGAGCCGGGTGCCAACTATGGCTACACCTTC
CDR3: CASSQEPGANYGYTF

V: TRBV11-3
size: many
D: TRBD2
J: TRBJ2-1
DNA: TGTGCCAGCAGCCTCGGGGGGGTAGCGGAGTATCCTCAGTTCTTC
CDR3: CASSLGGVAEYPQFF

V: TRBV7-6
size: few
D: TRBD1
J: TRBJ2-1
DNA: TGTGCCAGCAGCGGACAGGGGTCCTACAATGAGCAGTTCTTC
CDR3: CASSGQGSYNEQFF

V: TRBV18
size: NA
D: TRBD1
J: TRBJ1-1
DNA: TGTGCCAGCTCACCAGAGGGACAGGGATCGAACACTGAAGCTTTCTTT
CDR3: CASSPEGQGSNTEAFF

V: TRBV10-3
size: NA
D: NA
J: TRBJ2-2
DNA: TGTGCCATCAGTGAGGACATAACGAACACCGGGGAGCTGTTTTTT
CDR3: CAISEDITNTGELFF

V: TRBV19
size: many
D: NA
J: TRBJ2-7
DNA: TGTGCCAGTAGTATTTTCCTTCCCGGGACACATTCCTACGAGCAGTACTTC
CDR3: CASSIFLPGTHSYEQYF

V: TRBV20-1
size: many
D: NA
J: TRBJ2-1
DNA: TGCAGTGCTAGTAGGGGCGGGATCGTGAATGAGCAGTTCTTC
CDR3: CSASRGGIVNEQFF

V: TRBV6-2/TRBV6-3
size: many
D: NA
J: TRBJ2-7
DNA: TGTGCCAGCAGGTCCCGCGACGCGAGGGCGAGCTCCTACGAGCAGTACTTC
CDR3: CASRSRDARASSYEQYF

V: TRBV20-1
size: many
D: NA
J: TRBJ2-3
DNA: TGCAGTGCTAGAGTAGCCGCAGATACGCAGTATTTT
CDR3: CSARVAADTQYF

V: TRBV5-5
size: many
D: NA
J: TRBJ1-5
DNA: TGTGCCAGCAGCTTGGGACTGGATCTTAGCAGGGCCTTACGCGACAATCAGCCCCAGCATTTT
CDR3: CASSLGLDLSRALRDNQPQHF

V: TRBV20-1
size: many
D: TRBD2
J: TRBJ2-7
DNA: TGCAGTGCCAATCGGGGGGGCGCTTGGGCCTACGAGCAGTACTTC
CDR3: CSANRGGAWAYEQYF

V: TRBV29-1
size: many
D: NA
J: TRBJ2-7
DNA: TGCAGCGTTCGGGGGCAGGGTGACTACGAGCAGTACTTC
CDR3: CSVRGQGDYEQYF

V: TRBV6-5
size: many
D: TRBD1
J: TRBJ1-1
DNA: TGTGCCAGCAGTTACTCCGGGACAGGGACGACTGAAGCTTTCTTT
CDR3: CASSYSGTGTTEAFF

V: TRBV6-5
size: many
D: TRBD1
J: TRBJ1-2
DNA: TGTGCCAGCACCAACCTCAGGACAGGGCCGATCGACGGCTACACCTTC
CDR3: CASTNLRTGPIDGYTF

V: TRBV6-5
size: many
D: TRBD2
J: TRBJ2-4
DNA: TGTGCCAGCAGTTCGACCGGGACTACGGCACGGTACTTC
CDR3: CASSSTGTTARYF

V: TRBV20-1
size: many
D: NA
J: TRBJ2-2
DNA: TGCAGTGCTAGTTGGGGGGGCAGCGGGGAGCTGTTTTTT
CDR3: CSASWGGSGELFF

V: TRBV12-3/TRBV12-4
size: few
D: NA
J: TRBJ1-2
DNA: TGTGCCAGCAGTTTCTCCGGACAGAACGCCTATGGCTACACCTTC
CDR3: CASSFSGQNAYGYTF

V: TRBV6-1
size: many
D: TRBD1
J: TRBJ1-2
DNA: TGTGCCAGCAGTACAGGGGTTGGAAACTATGGCTACACCTTC
CDR3: CASSTGVGNYGYTF

V: TRBV27
size: few
D: TRBD1
J: TRBJ1-5
DNA: TGTGCCAGCTCCGGGACAGGTGGTCAGCCCCAGCATTTT
CDR3: CASSGTGGQPQHF

V: TRBV10-2
size: many
D: NA
J: TRBJ1-5
DNA: TGCGCCAGCAGTGTTTCACTAAATCAGCCCCAGCATTTT
CDR3: CASSVSLNQPQHF

V: TRBV19
size: many
D: TRBD1
J: TRBJ1-2
DNA: TGTGCCAGTAGGAGGTTAACAGGGGCCTATGGCTACACCTTC
CDR3: CASRRLTGAYGYTF

V: TRBV12-3/TRBV12-4
size: many
D: NA
J: TRBJ2-1
DNA: TGTGCCAGCAGTCCCCGCCAGTACAATGAGCAGTTCTTC
CDR3: CASSPRQYNEQFF

V: TRBV7-8
size: many
D: NA
J: TRBJ2-7
DNA: TGTGCCAGCAGCTTTGGGATCTCCTACGAGCAGTACTTC
CDR3: CASSFGISYEQYF

V: TRBV6-5
size: many
D: NA
J: TRBJ2-1
DNA: TGTGCCAGCAGTTACGTCGCAGGCGAGAGCAATGAGCAGTTCTTC
CDR3: CASSYVAGESNEQFF

V: TRBV4-3
size: many
D: NA
J: TRBJ2-7
DNA: TGCGCCAGCAGCCAAACACAGGGCACATCCTACGAGCAGTACTTC
CDR3: CASSQTQGTSYEQYF

V: TRBV12-1
size: many
D: NA
J: TRBJ2-7
DNA: TGTGCCAGCAGCCACCCGCAGGGACTAGCCCTCTACGAGCAGTACTTC
CDR3: CASSHPQGLALYEQYF

V: TRBV12-3/TRBV12-4
size: many
D: TRBD1
J: TRBJ1-6
DNA: TGTGCCAGCAGTTTGGGACAGGGGATGCACTCACCCCTCCACTTT
CDR3: CASSLGQGMHSPLHF

V: TRBV7-2
size: many
D: NA
J: TRBJ1-1
DNA: TGTGCCAGCAGCTTAGCGGGGCCAGGGCGGAACACTGAAGCTTTCTTT
CDR3: CASSLAGPGRNTEAFF

V: TRBV3-1
size: many
D: TRBD2
J: TRBJ2-1
DNA: TGTGCCAGCAGCCCCATCAGCGGGAGGAGGTACAATGAGCAGTTCTTC
CDR3: CASSPISGRRYNEQFF

V: TRBV4-3
size: many
D: TRBD1
J: TRBJ1-5
DNA: TGCGCCAGCAGCCACGATACAGGGGGCGGTCAGCCCCAGCATTTT
CDR3: CASSHDTGGGQPQHF

V: TRBV7-2
size: few
D: TRBD1
J: TRBJ1-1
DNA: TGTGCCAGCATGGGTTCCACAGGGGCGATGAACACTGAAGCTTTCTTT
CDR3: CASMGSTGAMNTEAFF

V: TRBV20-1
size: many
D: TRBD2
J: TRBJ2-7
DNA: TGCAGTGCCTCACTAGCGGGGGACAAGCAGTACTTC
CDR3: CSASLAGDKQYF

V: TRBV5-5
size: many
D: NA
J: TRBJ2-1
DNA: TGTGCCAGCAGCTTGGCAGATCCGCTTTTGGATGAGCAGTTCTTC
CDR3: CASSLADPLLDEQFF

V: TRBV6-2/TRBV6-3
size: NA
D: TRBD1
J: TRBJ2-4
DNA: TGTGCCAGCAGACTTTACCGACAGGGGAACATTCAGTACTTC
CDR3: CASRLYRQGNIQYF

V: TRBV29-1
size: many
D: NA
J: TRBJ2-7
DNA: TGCAGCGTCTATGGTATGGCGGGGGCCGACTCCTACGAGCAGTACTTC
CDR3: CSVYGMAGADSYEQYF

V: TRBV20-1
size: medium-sized
D: NA
J: TRBJ2-7
DNA: TGCAGTGCTAGAGGTGAAGGGCACAACGAGCAGTACTTC
CDR3: CSARGEGHNEQYF

V: TRBV6-5
size: many
D: TRBD2
J: TRBJ2-3
DNA: TGTGCCAGCAGTTTAGCGGGACGGAGCACAGATACGCAGTATTTT
CDR3: CASSLAGRSTDTQYF